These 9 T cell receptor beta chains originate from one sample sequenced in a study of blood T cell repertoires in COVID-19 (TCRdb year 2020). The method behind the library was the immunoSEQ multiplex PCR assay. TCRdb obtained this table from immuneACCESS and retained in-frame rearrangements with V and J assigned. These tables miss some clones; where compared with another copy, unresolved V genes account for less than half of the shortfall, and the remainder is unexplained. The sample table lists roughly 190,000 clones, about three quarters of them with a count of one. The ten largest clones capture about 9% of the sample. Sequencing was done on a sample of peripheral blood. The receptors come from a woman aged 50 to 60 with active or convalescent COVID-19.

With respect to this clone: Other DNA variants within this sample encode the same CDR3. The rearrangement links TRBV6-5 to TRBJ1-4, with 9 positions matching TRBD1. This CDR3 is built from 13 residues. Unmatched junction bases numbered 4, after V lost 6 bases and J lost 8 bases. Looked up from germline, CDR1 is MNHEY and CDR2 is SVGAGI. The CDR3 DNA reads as TGTGCCAGCAGCCGGGACAGGGACGAAAAACTGTTTTTT. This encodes CASSRDRDEKLFF.

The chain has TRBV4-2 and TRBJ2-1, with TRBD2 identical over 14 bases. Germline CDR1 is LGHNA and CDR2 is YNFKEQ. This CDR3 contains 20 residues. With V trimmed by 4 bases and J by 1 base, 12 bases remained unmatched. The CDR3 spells CASSLRLAGGLGNSYNEQFF. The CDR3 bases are TGTGCCAGCAGCCTAAGACTAGCGGGGGGGCTAGGGAATTCCTACAATGAGCAGTTCTTC.

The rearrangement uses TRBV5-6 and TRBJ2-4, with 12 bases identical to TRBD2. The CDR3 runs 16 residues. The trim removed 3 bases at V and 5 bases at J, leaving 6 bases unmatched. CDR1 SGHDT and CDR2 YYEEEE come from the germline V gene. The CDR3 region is CASSWLAGGRENIQYF. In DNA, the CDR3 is TGTGCCAGCAGCTGGCTAGCGGGAGGGCGGGAAAACATTCAGTACTTC. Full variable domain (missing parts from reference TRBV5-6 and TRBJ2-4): DAGVTQSPTHLIKTRGQQVTLRCSPKSGHDTVSWYQQALGQGPQFIFQYYEEEERQRGNFPDRFSGHQFPNYSSELNVNALLLGDSALYLCASSWLAGGRENIQYFGAGTRLSVL.

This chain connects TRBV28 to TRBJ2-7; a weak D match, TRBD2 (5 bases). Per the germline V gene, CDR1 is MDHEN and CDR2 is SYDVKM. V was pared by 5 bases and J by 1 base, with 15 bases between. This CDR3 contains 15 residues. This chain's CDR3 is CASSQSGSRSYEQYF. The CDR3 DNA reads TGTGCCAGCAGTCAGTCGGGATCACGATCCTACGAGCAGTACTTC.

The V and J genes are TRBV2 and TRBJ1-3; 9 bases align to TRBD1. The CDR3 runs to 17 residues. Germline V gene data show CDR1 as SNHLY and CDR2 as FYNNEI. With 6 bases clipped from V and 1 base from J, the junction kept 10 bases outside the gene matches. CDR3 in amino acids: CASRRSGTGISGNTIYF. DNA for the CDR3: TGTGCCAGCAGGCGATCCGGGACAGGGATTTCTGGAAACACCATATATTTT.

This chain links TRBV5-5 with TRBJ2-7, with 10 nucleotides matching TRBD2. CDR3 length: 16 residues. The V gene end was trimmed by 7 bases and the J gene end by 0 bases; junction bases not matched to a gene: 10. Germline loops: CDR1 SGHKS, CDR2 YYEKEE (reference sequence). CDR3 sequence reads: CASRGGPSGSSYEQYF. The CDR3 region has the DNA TGTGCCAGCCGTGGGGGGCCTAGCGGGAGCTCCTACGAGCAGTACTTC.

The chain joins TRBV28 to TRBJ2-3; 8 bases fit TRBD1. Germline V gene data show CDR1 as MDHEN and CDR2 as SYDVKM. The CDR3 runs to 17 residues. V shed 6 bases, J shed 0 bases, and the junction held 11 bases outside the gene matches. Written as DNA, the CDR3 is TGTGCCAGCAGCGCCTCAGGGGGCCTACCCAGCACAGATACGCAGTATTTT. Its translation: CASSASGGLPSTDTQYF.

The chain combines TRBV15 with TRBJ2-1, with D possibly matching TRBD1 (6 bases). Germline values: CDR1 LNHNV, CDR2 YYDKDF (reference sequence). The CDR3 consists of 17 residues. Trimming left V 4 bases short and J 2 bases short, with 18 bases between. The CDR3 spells CATSIPVGAPTYNEQFF. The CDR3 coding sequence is TGTGCCACCAGCATCCCAGTGGGGGCCCCCACCTACAATGAGCAGTTCTTC.

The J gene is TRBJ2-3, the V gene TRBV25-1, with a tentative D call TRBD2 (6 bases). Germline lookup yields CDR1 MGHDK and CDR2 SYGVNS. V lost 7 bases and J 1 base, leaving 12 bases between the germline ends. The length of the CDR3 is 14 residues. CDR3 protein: CASTTWGGTDTQYF. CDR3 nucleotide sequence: TGTGCCAGCACCACCTGGGGGGGCACAGATACGCAGTATTTT.